This T cell receptor beta chain emerged from a study of blood T cell repertoires in COVID-19. Original analysis: Reference gene primer amplification gave nucleated cell count estimates. Produced via immunoSEQ multiplex PCR; TCRdb's table is partial and in-frame only. For V, J and clone size, that table is used; D and trimming come from the DNA. Here the sample spans some 350,000 clones, roughly 90% being singletons. The CDR3 runs 14 residues. J lost 9 bases, V lost 4 bases, and 9 bases had no gene match. Germline CDR1 and CDR2: SGDLS and YYNGEE. The chain joins TRBV9 to TRBJ2-4; TRBD2 agrees at 8 bases. The origin of this receptor is a young man with active or convalescent COVID-19. The specimen was peripheral blood. The CDR3 DNA sequence: TGTGCCAGCAGCTCCCGGGAGGGGGGTTTCATTCAGTACTTC. Amino acid sequence: CASSSREGGFIQYF.